These 5 T cell receptor beta chains were sequenced from one sample in a study of blood T cell repertoires in COVID-19. The table came from immunoSEQ multiplex PCR; TCRdb's copy has only in-frame clones and leaves some out. This table holds fewer than 100,000 clones, 84% found once. Specimen: peripheral blood. The source of these receptors is a woman between 50 and 59 years old with acute or convalescent COVID-19.

This clone is a singleton in its sample. This rearrangement joins TRBV7-2 to TRBJ2-5, with D tentatively TRBD2 (5 bases). This CDR3 comprises 15 residues. V lost 2 bases, J lost 5 bases, and 15 bases lay in between. Germline V gene lookup returns CDR1 SGHTA and CDR2 FQGNSA. CDR3 residues: CASSLYRGFWETQYF. CDR3 sequence (DNA): TGTGCCAGCAGCTTATATCGAGGGTTCTGGGAGACCCAGTACTTC.

The rearrangement links TRBV19 to TRBJ1-1; D unclear. The V gene lost 1 base and the J gene lost 4 bases, with 10 bases spanning the gap. CDR3 length: 14 amino acids. Germline V CDR1 and CDR2: LNHDA, SQIVND (reference sequence). The CDR3 loop reads CASSIVGLGTEAFF. CDR3 sequence (DNA): TGTGCCAGTAGTATAGTTGGACTGGGCACTGAAGCTTTCTTT.

There are a few counts of this clone. This chain joins TRBV9 and TRBJ1-2; D remains unclear. CDR1 and CDR2 from the germline V gene are SGDLS and YYNGEE. Deletions cut 2 bases from V and 2 bases from J, with 7 bases between. CDR3 length: 13 residues. CDR3 sequence (DNA): TGTGCCAGCAGCGTGGAGTACAACTATGGCTACACCTTC. It yields the protein CASSVEYNYGYTF. The variable domain in full, with the rest retrieved from reference TRBV9 and TRBJ1-2, is DSGVTQTPKHLITATGQRVTLRCSPRSGDLSVYWYQQSLDQGLQFLIQYYNGEERAKGNILERFSAQQFPDLHSELNLSSLELGDSALYFCASSVEYNYGYTFGSGTRLTVV.

This clone is classed as medium-sized. This chain links TRBV25-1 with TRBJ1-6; D unresolved. Germline V lookup: CDR1 MGHDK, CDR2 SYGVNS. This CDR3 is built from 14 residues. The V gene lost 2 bases and the J gene lost 6 bases, with 8 bases spanning the gap. The CDR3 spells CASSEGQTNSPLHF. The CDR3 region has the DNA TGTGCCAGCAGTGAAGGGCAGACTAATTCACCCCTCCACTTT.

This chain uses TRBV28 with TRBJ2-1; D is possibly TRBD2 (6 bases). Deletions cut 6 bases from V and 11 bases from J, with 20 bases between. The CDR3 totals 14 residues. Per germline, CDR1 MDHEN and CDR2 SYDVKM. The CDR3 DNA sequence: TGTGCCAGCAGGGGCGGGATTCGGTTTGATAAGCAGTTCTTC. Translated, it gives CASRGGIRFDKQFF.